The 5 T cell receptor beta chains below come from one sample, sequenced in a study of vaccination effects on CD4 cells after COVID-19. For these receptors, no antigen is known. Once cultured for 10 days, the cells underwent separation to obtain CD4+ T cells. Each participant was administered two doses of either the BNT162b2 or the mRNA-1273 vaccine. The repertoire was sequenced with immunoSEQ multiplex PCR; TCRdb's copy has only in-frame clones and lacks some. In the table there are approximately 74,000 clones, around 69% of which are singletons. The sample consisted of CD4+ T cells from PBMCs cultured without peptide, taken after COVID-19 vaccination. The receptors shown here come from a human donor who received a COVID-19 vaccine.

The chain carries TRBV6-4 and TRBJ2-2; TRBD2 matches 7 bases. This CDR3 is 14 amino acids long. After removal of 7 bases from V and 0 bases from J, the junction contained 2 bases not matched to a gene. The germline V gene encodes CDR1 MRHNA and CDR2 SNTAGT. CDR3 nucleotides: TGTGCCAGCAAGCGGGGCTCGAACACCGGGGAGCTGTTTTTT. Translating gives CASKRGSNTGELFF.

In nucleotides, the CDR3 is TGTGCCTGGACCGCCGTCAGGGGGCAATATGGCTACACCTTC. It translates to CAWTAVRGQYGYTF. The chain joins TRBV30 to TRBJ1-2; the match to TRBD1 covers 8 bases. Per the germline V gene, CDR1 is GTSNPN and CDR2 is SVGIG (reference sequence). With V trimmed by 4 bases and J by 5 bases, 9 bases remained unmatched. The CDR3 is 14 amino acids.

This clone was seen only a few times. The J gene is TRBJ1-2, the V gene TRBV4-3; tentatively, D is TRBD1 (6 bases). V lost 1 base and J lost 2, with 8 bases in between. Germline CDR1 is LGHNA and CDR2 is YSLEER. This CDR3 is built from 14 residues. For the CDR3, the DNA is TGCGCCAGCAGCCAAGGGACAGCCAACTATGGCTACACCTTC. Translation gives CASSQGTANYGYTF.

This chain links TRBV12-3 or TRBV12-4 with TRBJ2-5, with D tentatively TRBD2 (5 bases). Trimming stripped 7 bases from V and 2 bases from J, with 11 bases between. CDR3 length equals 13 residues. The CDR3 bases are TGTGCCAGCACCCGGGGAGCACAAGAGACCCAGTACTTC. This codes for CASTRGAQETQYF.

The genes are TRBV9 and TRBJ1-2; D is uncertain. The CDR3 runs 13 residues. V was shortened by 0 bases and J by 1 base, with 4 bases between the two germline ends. Germline CDR1 is SGDLS and CDR2 is YYNGEE. CDR3 sequence (DNA): TGTGCCAGCAGCGTAGACAGTAACTATGGCTACACCTTC. Translation: CASSVDSNYGYTF.